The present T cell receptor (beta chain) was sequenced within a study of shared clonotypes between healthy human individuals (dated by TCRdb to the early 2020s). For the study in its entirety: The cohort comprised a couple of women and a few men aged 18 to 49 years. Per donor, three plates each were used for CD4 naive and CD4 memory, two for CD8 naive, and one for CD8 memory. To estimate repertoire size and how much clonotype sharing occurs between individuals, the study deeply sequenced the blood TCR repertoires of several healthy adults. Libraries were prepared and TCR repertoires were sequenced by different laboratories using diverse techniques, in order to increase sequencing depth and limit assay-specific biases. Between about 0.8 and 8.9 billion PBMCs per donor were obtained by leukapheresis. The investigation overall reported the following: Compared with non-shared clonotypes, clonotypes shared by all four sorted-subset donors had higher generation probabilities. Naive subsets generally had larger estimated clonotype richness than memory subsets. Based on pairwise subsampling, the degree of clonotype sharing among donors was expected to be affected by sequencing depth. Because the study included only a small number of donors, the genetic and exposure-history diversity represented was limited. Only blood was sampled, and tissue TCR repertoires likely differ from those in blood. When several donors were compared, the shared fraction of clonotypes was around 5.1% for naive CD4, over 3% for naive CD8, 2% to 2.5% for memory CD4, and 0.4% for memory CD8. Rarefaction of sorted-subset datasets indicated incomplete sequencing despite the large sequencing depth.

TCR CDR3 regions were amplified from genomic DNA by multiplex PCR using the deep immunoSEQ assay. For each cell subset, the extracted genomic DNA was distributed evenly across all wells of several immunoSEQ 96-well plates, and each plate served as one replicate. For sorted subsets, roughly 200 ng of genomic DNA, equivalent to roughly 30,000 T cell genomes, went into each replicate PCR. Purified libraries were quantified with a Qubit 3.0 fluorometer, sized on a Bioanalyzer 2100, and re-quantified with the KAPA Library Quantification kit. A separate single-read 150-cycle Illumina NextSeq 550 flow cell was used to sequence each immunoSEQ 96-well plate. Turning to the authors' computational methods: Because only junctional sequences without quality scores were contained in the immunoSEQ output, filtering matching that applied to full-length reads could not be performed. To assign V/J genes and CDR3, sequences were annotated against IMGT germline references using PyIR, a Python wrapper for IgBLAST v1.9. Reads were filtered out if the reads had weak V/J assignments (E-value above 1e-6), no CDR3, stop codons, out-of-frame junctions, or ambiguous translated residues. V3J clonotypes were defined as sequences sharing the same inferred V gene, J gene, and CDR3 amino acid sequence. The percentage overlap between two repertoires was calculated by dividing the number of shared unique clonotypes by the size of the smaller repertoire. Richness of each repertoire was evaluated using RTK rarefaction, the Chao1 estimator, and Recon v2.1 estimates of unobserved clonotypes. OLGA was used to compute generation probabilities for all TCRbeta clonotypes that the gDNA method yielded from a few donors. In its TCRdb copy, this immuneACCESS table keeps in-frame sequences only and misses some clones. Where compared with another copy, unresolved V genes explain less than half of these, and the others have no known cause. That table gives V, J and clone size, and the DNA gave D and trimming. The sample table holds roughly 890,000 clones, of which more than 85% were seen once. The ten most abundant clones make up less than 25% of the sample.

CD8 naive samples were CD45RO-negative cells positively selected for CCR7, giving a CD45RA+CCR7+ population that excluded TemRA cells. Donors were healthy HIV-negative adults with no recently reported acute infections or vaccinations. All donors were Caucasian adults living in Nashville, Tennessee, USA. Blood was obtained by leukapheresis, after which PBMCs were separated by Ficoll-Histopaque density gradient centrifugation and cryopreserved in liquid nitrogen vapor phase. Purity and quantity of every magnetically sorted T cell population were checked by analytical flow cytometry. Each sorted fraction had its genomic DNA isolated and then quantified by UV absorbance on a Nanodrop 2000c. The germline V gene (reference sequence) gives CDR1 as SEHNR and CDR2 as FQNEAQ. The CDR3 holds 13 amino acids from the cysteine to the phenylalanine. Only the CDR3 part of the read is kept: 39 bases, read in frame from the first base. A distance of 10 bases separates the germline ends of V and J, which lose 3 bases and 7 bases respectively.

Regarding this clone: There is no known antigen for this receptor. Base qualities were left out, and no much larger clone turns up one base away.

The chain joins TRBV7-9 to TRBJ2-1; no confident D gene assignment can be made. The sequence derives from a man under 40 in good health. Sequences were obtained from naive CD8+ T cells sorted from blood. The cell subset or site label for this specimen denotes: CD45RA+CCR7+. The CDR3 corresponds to CASSFPIRNEQFF. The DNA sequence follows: TGTGCCAGCAGCTTTCCTATCAGAAATGAGCAGTTCTTC. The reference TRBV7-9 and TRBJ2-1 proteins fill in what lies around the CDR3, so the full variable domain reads DTGVSQNPRHKITKRGQNVTFRCDPISEHNRLYWYRQTLGQGPEFLTYFQNEAQLEKSRLLSDRFSAERPKGSFSTLEIQRTEQGDSAMYLCASSFPIRNEQFFGPGTRLTVL.